These 28 T cell receptor beta chains share one sample of origin, sequenced in a study of glioma-infiltrating T cells after dendritic cell vaccination. The table came from immunoSEQ multiplex PCR; TCRdb's copy has only in-frame clones and leaves some out. This table has tens of thousands of clones, roughly 85% appearing once. Time point given: after dendritic cell vaccination, including at tumor progression/relapse. The source material was blood, sampled after dendritic cell vaccination. Receptors originate from a human donor with glioblastoma.

This clone appeared a few times. The rearrangement links TRBV2 to TRBJ1-2; D remains unclear. Trimming stripped 1 base from V and 8 bases from J, with 8 bases between. The CDR3 length is 12 residues. From germline, CDR1 is SNHLY and CDR2 FYNNEI. Here the CDR3 reads CASSEGAWGYTF. The DNA of the CDR3 is TGTGCCAGCAGTGAAGGGGCTTGGGGCTACACCTTC.

Only a few counts were recorded for this clone. The chain uses TRBV28 and TRBJ2-5; 8 bases map to TRBD2. V lost 10 bases and J lost 5; bases outside the gene matches: 9. The CDR3 runs 13 residues. Per the germline V gene, CDR1 is MDHEN and CDR2 is SYDVKM. The CDR3 protein is CATIRGGLETQYF. CDR3 DNA sequence: TGTGCCACCATACGGGGGGGGTTGGAGACCCAGTACTTC.

The chain combines TRBV2 with TRBJ1-5; the match to TRBD1 covers 7 bases. V was pared by 4 bases and J by 1 base, with 7 bases of the junction left unmatched. CDR3 size: 16 residues. Germline CDR1 is SNHLY and CDR2 is FYNNEI. Written as DNA, the CDR3 is TGTGCCAGCAGTGTGGGCAGGGGGTTAAGCAATCAGCCCCAGCATTTT. This gives the protein CASSVGRGLSNQPQHF.

The rearrangement links TRBV7-9 to TRBJ2-1; TRBD1 matches at 7 bases. The CDR3 loop spans 13 amino acids. V was pared by 10 bases and J by 5 bases, with 8 bases of the junction left unmatched. CDR1 is SEHNR and CDR2 is FQNEAQ in the germline V gene (reference sequence). The CDR3 DNA follows: TGTGCCACCCCACTCACAGGGGACAATGAGCAGTTCTTC. Its protein product is CATPLTGDNEQFF.

The gene calls are TRBV10-3 and TRBJ2-4, with D perhaps matching TRBD1 (6 bases). The CDR3 is 18 amino acids. Trimming removed 0 bases from V and 0 bases from J, with 15 bases in between. CDR1 ENHRY and CDR2 SYGVKD come from the germline V gene. The CDR3 loop reads CAISESAGDGIAKNIQYF. In DNA, the CDR3 is TGTGCCATCAGTGAGTCCGCAGGGGACGGTATAGCCAAAAACATTCAGTACTTC.

The rearrangement uses TRBV5-1 and TRBJ1-2; 9 bases map to TRBD1. Germline-derived CDR1 and CDR2 are SGHRS and YFSETQ. This CDR3 has 15 amino acids. V was pared by 4 bases and J by 5 bases, with 9 bases of the junction left unmatched. The DNA of the CDR3 is TGCGCCAGCAGCCGAGAGAGGACAGGGGCTTATGGCTACACCTTC. It is translated as CASSRERTGAYGYTF.

This rearrangement joins TRBV7-9 to TRBJ2-3, with D unresolved. V was trimmed by 2 bases and J by 0 bases, leaving 6 bases between them. Germline values: CDR1 SEHNR, CDR2 FQNEAQ (reference sequence). CDR3 size: 14 residues. CDR3 DNA sequence: TGTGCCAGCAGCTTATGGGCTAGCACAGATACGCAGTATTTT. Encoded protein: CASSLWASTDTQYF.

This rearrangement joins TRBV6-1 to TRBJ2-7, with 7 bases fitting TRBD1. The germline V gene encodes CDR1 MNHNS and CDR2 SASEGT. V lost 6 bases to trimming and J lost 3 bases; unmatched junction nucleotides: 11. The CDR3 length is 15 residues. The CDR3 sequence: CASRLDRAPNYEQYF. CDR3 DNA: TGTGCCAGCAGACTAGACAGGGCCCCAAACTACGAGCAGTACTTC.

This chain uses TRBV25-1 with TRBJ2-2, with TRBD2 identical over 7 bases. V was pared by 4 bases and J by 1 base, with 0 bases of the junction left unmatched. The germline V gene has CDR1 MGHDK and CDR2 SYGVNS. This CDR3 comprises 14 residues. CDR3 sequence reads: CASSGGGNTGELFF. In DNA, the CDR3 is TGTGCCAGCAGTGGCGGGGGGAACACCGGGGAGCTGTTTTTT.

This clone was found once. The chain couples TRBV7-2 to TRBJ2-1; 8 nucleotides line up with TRBD2. Germline CDR1 is SGHTA and CDR2 is FQGNSA. The trim removed 4 bases at V and 7 bases at J, leaving 9 bases unmatched. The CDR3 length is 15 residues. CDR3 in DNA: TGTGCCAGCAGCTCGGGACTAGGGACGGGTAATGAGCAGTTCTTC. Its protein product is CASSSGLGTGNEQFF.

This chain links TRBV7-9 with TRBJ2-1; TRBD2 matches 14 bases. Germline V gives CDR1 SEHNR, CDR2 FQNEAQ (reference sequence). The CDR3 is 18 amino acids. V trimming: 4 bases; J trimming: 0 bases; junction bases outside the gene matches: 5. The CDR3 spells CASSSPGTSGSSYNEQFF. The CDR3 coding sequence is TGTGCCAGCAGCTCCCCAGGGACTAGCGGGAGCTCCTACAATGAGCAGTTCTTC.

The chain couples TRBV19 to TRBJ2-5; 7 nucleotides agree with TRBD1. The V gene's germline CDR1 is LNHDA and CDR2 SQIVND (reference sequence). The CDR3 has 15 residues. V lost 5 bases, J lost 2 bases, and 8 bases stayed unmatched. CDR3 residues: CASSARDSLQETQYF. The CDR3 DNA reads TGTGCCAGTAGTGCACGGGACAGCTTACAAGAGACCCAGTACTTC.

The chain's CDR3 is CASSILGVAGVGGEQFF. The CDR3 DNA reads as TGTGCCAGCAGTATCCTTGGAGTAGCGGGCGTGGGCGGTGAGCAGTTCTTC. The V and J genes are TRBV27 and TRBJ2-1; TRBD2 agrees at 7 bases. CDR3 length: 17 amino acids. CDR1 and CDR2 (germline): MNHEY, SMNVEV (reference sequence). Losses at the gene ends were 5 bases for V and 9 bases for J; bases not matched to a gene: 19.

The V gene is TRBV9, the J gene TRBJ2-3, with 10 bases lining up with TRBD1. Germline V lookup: CDR1 SGDLS, CDR2 YYNGEE. The CDR3 has 15 amino acids. Losses at the gene ends were 3 bases for V and 3 bases for J; bases not matched to a gene: 4. CDR3 bases: TGTGCCAGCAGCGCCGGGACAGGGGTGACAGATACGCAGTATTTT. It codes for CASSAGTGVTDTQYF.

The chain joins TRBV5-4 to TRBJ2-1; D uncertain. The CDR3 is made up of 15 amino acids. Germline V gene sequence: CDR1 SGHNT, CDR2 YYREEE (reference sequence). V lost 0 bases, J lost 5 bases, and 12 bases lay in between. This CDR3 is CASSLGRQLNNEQFF. The CDR3 DNA reads TGTGCCAGCAGCTTGGGCAGGCAGCTCAACAATGAGCAGTTCTTC.

The rearrangement uses TRBV6-4 and TRBJ1-4, with D possibly TRBD1 on 6 matching bases. Germline CDR1 reads MRHNA; CDR2 reads SNTAGT. The CDR3 consists of 17 residues. V shed 6 bases and J shed 0 bases, with 17 bases lying between them. The DNA for the CDR3 is TGTGCCAGCAGCCTTCAGGACAGTCGTGCAACTAATGAAAAACTGTTTTTT. Its translation: CASSLQDSRATNEKLFF.

Only one count was recorded for this clone. The rearrangement joins TRBV5-6 to TRBJ1-4, with 9 bases aligning to TRBD1. CDR1 is SGHDT and CDR2 is YYEEEE in the germline V gene. This CDR3 has 16 residues. J gave up 1 base and V 4 bases, and 5 bases lay outside the gene matches. CDR3 in amino acids: CASSAGTGLTNEKLFF. The DNA of the CDR3 is TGTGCCAGCAGCGCCGGGACAGGGCTAACTAATGAAAAACTGTTTTTT.

The V gene is TRBV5-4, the J gene TRBJ2-1; 8 bases line up with TRBD2. The length of the CDR3 is 14 residues. V shed 4 bases and J 7 bases; nucleotides not matched to a gene: 7. CDR1 SGHNT and CDR2 YYREEE come from the germline V gene (reference sequence). CDR3 loop: CASSPTGGWNEQFF. The CDR3, as DNA: TGTGCCAGCAGCCCAACGGGAGGGTGGAATGAGCAGTTCTTC.

V gene TRBV12-2 combines with J gene TRBJ2-1; TRBD2, the table's D call, was not compared with the DNA. TRBV12-2 represents a pseudogene. The CDR3 totals 15 residues. The CDR3 loop is CASRQGDFHYNEQFF. The DNA for the CDR3 is TGTGCAAGTCGCCAAGGGGACTTCCACTACAATGAGCAGTTCTTC.

The rearrangement uses TRBV6-6 and TRBJ1-6, with D possibly TRBD1 on 6 matching bases. This CDR3 spans 14 amino acids. V was shortened by 7 bases and J by 3 bases, with 10 bases between the two germline ends. Germline V gene lookup returns CDR1 MNHNY and CDR2 SVGAGI (reference sequence). Here the CDR3 reads CASTDRIYNSPLHF. The CDR3 DNA is TGTGCCAGCACAGACAGGATCTATAATTCACCCCTCCACTTT.

The rearrangement uses TRBV4-1 and TRBJ1-5; possible D gene TRBD1, 6 bases. This CDR3 has 15 residues. V was shortened by 4 bases and J by 6 bases, with 16 bases between the two germline ends. Germline V gives CDR1 MGHRA, CDR2 YSYEKL. The CDR3 DNA sequence: TGCGCCAGCAGCCCAGGACTGGGGGGGGCTCAGCCCCAGCATTTT. Protein product: CASSPGLGGAQPQHF.

J is TRBJ1-1 and V is TRBV28; D possibly corresponds to TRBD1 (5 bases). Looked up from germline, CDR1 is MDHEN and CDR2 is SYDVKM. Trimming stripped 2 bases from V and 0 bases from J, with 10 bases between. CDR3 length equals 15 residues. The CDR3 coding sequence is TGTGCCAGCAGTTTAGAAATGACAGTGAACACTGAAGCTTTCTTT. Its protein product is CASSLEMTVNTEAFF. The full variable domain, in which reference TRBV28 and TRBJ1-1 provide the parts outside the CDR3, is DVKVTQSSRYLVKRTGEKVFLECVQDMDHENMFWYRQDPGLGLRLIYFSYDVKMKEKGDIPEGYSVSREKKERFSLILESASTNQTSMYLCASSLEMTVNTEAFFGQGTRLTVV.

The V call is TRBV27, the J call TRBJ2-7; D might be TRBD1 (5 bases). V lost 7 bases and J 1 base, leaving 23 bases between the germline ends. The V gene's germline CDR1 is MNHEY and CDR2 SMNVEV (reference sequence). The CDR3 runs to 17 residues. The CDR3 nucleotides read TGTGCCAGCAACCCTACATGGACATCCAGACCTTCCTACGAGCAGTACTTC. Its translation is CASNPTWTSRPSYEQYF.

The chain employs TRBV5-1 and TRBJ2-3, with 11 bases identical to TRBD2. Germline V CDR1 and CDR2: SGHRS, YFSETQ. Germline trimming cut 2 bases from V and 4 bases from J; bases unmatched to any gene: 9. The CDR3 length is 17 residues. CDR3 sequence (DNA): TGCGCCAGCAGCTTTTTTAGCGGGGGGGCTACGTCAGATACGCAGTATTTT. Protein: CASSFFSGGATSDTQYF.

The V gene is TRBV7-2, the J gene TRBJ1-2; 7 bases line up with TRBD1. The CDR3 runs 15 residues. V lost 1 base to trimming and J lost 4 bases; unmatched junction nucleotides: 6. Germline V gives CDR1 SGHTA, CDR2 FQGNSA. The CDR3 sequence: CASSLEAGGTYGYTF. CDR3 in DNA: TGTGCCAGCAGCTTAGAGGCAGGGGGAACCTATGGCTACACCTTC.

This clone has more than one count but fewer than ten. The chain is built from TRBV6-4 and TRBJ1-6; tentatively, D is TRBD1 (5 bases). Trimming removed 2 bases at V and 4 bases at J, with 9 bases between. The CDR3 extends over 15 amino acids. Germline V gene lookup returns CDR1 MRHNA and CDR2 SNTAGT. The CDR3 spells CASSDTGGYNSPLHF. The CDR3 coding sequence is TGTGCCAGCAGTGACACGGGGGGGTATAATTCACCCCTCCACTTT.

The chain employs TRBV7-9 and TRBJ2-7; D is unclear. This CDR3 region has 14 residues. V gave up 0 bases and J gave up 3 bases, with 9 bases separating them. The germline gives CDR1 SEHNR, CDR2 FQNEAQ (reference sequence). The CDR3 nucleotides read TGTGCCAGCAGCTTAGCGGGCAGTATCTACGAGCAGTACTTC. The encoded protein is CASSLAGSIYEQYF. Using reference TRBV7-9 and TRBJ2-7 for the parts outside the CDR3, the full variable domain is DTGVSQNPRHKITKRGQNVTFRCDPISEHNRLYWYRQTLGQGPEFLTYFQNEAQLEKSRLLSDRFSAERPKGSFSTLEIQRTEQGDSAMYLCASSLAGSIYEQYFGPGTRLTVT.

The chain employs TRBV2 and TRBJ2-1, with D possibly being TRBD2 (5 bases). From germline, CDR1 is SNHLY and CDR2 FYNNEI. Trimming cost V 7 bases and J 2 bases, with 9 bases left between them. The CDR3 is made up of 13 amino acids. CDR3 region: CASNGGTYNEQFF. In DNA form, the CDR3 reads TGTGCCAGCAACGGAGGAACCTACAATGAGCAGTTCTTC.